This T cell receptor (beta chain) was recovered during a study of shared clonotypes between healthy human individuals. Whole-study results and caveats: In contrast to clonotypes shared by all four donors, non-shared clonotypes had lower generation probabilities. The low donor count limited represented genetic and exposure-history diversity. A handful of donors had 5% to 6% of their naive CD4 clonotypes in common.

Each sorted subset replicate got 200 ng genomic DNA, around 29,000 genomes. This table comes from immunoSEQ multiplex PCR, and its TCRdb copy is limited to in-frame clones, with some not included. This table holds roughly 2.1 million clones, approximately 94% found once. Comments on this clone: Its target is unknown.

Naive CD8 cells were CD45RO-negative, positively selected for CCR7, excluding terminally differentiated effector memory CD45RA+ cells. V shed 6 bases, J shed 0 bases, and the junction held 7 bases outside the gene matches. There are 15 residues in the CDR3. CDR1 ENHRY and CDR2 SYGVKD come from the germline V gene. The sample consisted of naive CD8+ T cells from PBMCs. The rearrangement joins TRBV10-3 to TRBJ1-2; 7 bases agree with TRBD1. The receptor's source is a man aged 18-30 years in good health. Some clones in this sample may be carry-over from other donors' samples. For the CDR3, the DNA is TGTGCCATCAGAACCGGGACAGACGCTAACTATGGCTACACCTTC. Residues: CAIRTGTDANYGYTF.